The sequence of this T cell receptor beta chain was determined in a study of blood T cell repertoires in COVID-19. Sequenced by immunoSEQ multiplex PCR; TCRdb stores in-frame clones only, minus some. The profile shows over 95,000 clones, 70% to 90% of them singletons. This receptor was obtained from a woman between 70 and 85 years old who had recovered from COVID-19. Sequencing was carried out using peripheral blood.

The CDR3 protein is CSASPPGVRAFF. Written as DNA, the CDR3 is TGCAGTGCTAGTCCGCCGGGGGTTCGCGCTTTCTTT. The chain links TRBV20-1 to TRBJ1-1; D is possibly TRBD1 (5 bases). Per the germline V gene, CDR1 is DFQATT and CDR2 is SNEGSKA (reference sequence). The germline V and J ends were trimmed by 3 bases and 11 bases, with 16 bases remaining between them. The CDR3 is 12 residues long.